These T cell receptor beta chains were read from a single sample in a study of long-term antiretroviral therapy in people with HIV. The method was immunoSEQ multiplex PCR; TCRdb's version includes in-frame clones alone and lacks a portion of them. The sample consists of 17,000 or so clones, roughly 73% of them appearing once. This specimen was unsorted PBMCs, taken 2.1 to 2.2 years before starting antiretroviral therapy. These receptors were collected from a man aged 25 to 40 with HIV. Each CDR3 is given with its conserved first and last residue. The D gene is left open where the match is weak. A row's size may be missing; if present it is once, few, many or a size class.

v_gene	j_gene	d_gene	len	abundance	CDR3aa	CDR3nt
TRBV6-6	TRBJ2-7	TRBD1	13	.	CASRNRGPLEQYF	TGTGCCAGCAGGAACAGGGGGCCCCTCGAGCAGTACTTC
TRBV27	TRBJ1-2	TRBD1	13	few	CASSSTGGGGYTF	TGTGCCAGCAGTTCGACAGGGGGCGGCGGCTACACCTTC
TRBV18	TRBJ2-1	.	12	few	CASSPDHNEQFF	TGTGCCAGCTCACCCGACCACAATGAGCAGTTCTTC
TRBV13	TRBJ2-3	.	16	.	CASSLVSWRDTDTQYF	TGTGCCAGCAGCTTAGTGTCGTGGAGAGACACAGATACGCAGTATTTT
TRBV27	TRBJ1-1	.	13	once	CASSLYSRDPTFF	TGTGCCAGCAGTTTATATTCCCGGGACCCAACTTTCTTT
TRBV6-1	TRBJ1-5	.	15	.	CASSAGTQSNQPQHF	TGTGCCAGCAGTGCCGGGACGCAGAGCAATCAGCCCCAGCATTTT
TRBV13	TRBJ1-1	.	17	.	CASSLAPAGRMNTEAFF	TGTGCCAGCAGCTTAGCACCCGCGGGACGGATGAACACTGAAGCTTTCTTT
TRBV15	TRBJ2-7	.	13	.	CATSRWQHYEQYF	TGTGCCACCAGCAGGTGGCAACACTACGAGCAGTACTTC
TRBV28	TRBJ2-6	.	16	.	CASSLEGGSGANVLTF	TGTGCCAGCAGTTTAGAAGGGGGCTCTGGGGCCAACGTCCTGACTTTC
TRBV5-1	TRBJ2-3	TRBD2	15	.	CASRLAGRSTDTQYF	TGCGCCAGCAGGCTAGCGGGCCGAAGCACAGATACGCAGTATTTT
TRBV9	TRBJ2-1	TRBD2	15	few	CASSVGSGSYNEQFF	TGTGCCAGCAGCGTAGGTAGCGGGAGTTACAATGAGCAGTTCTTC
TRBV7-6	TRBJ1-3	.	16	.	CASSLDLGVAGNTIYF	TGTGCCAGCAGCTTAGATCTCGGGGTGGCCGGAAACACCATATATTTT
TRBV25-1	TRBJ1-1	TRBD1	13	.	CASRRGQGREAFF	TGTGCCAGCAGGAGGGGGCAGGGACGGGAAGCTTTCTTT
TRBV6-6	TRBJ1-1	TRBD1	14	.	CASSYSQGAIEAFF	TGTGCCAGCAGTTACTCACAGGGGGCCATTGAAGCTTTCTTT
TRBV7-3	TRBJ2-2	.	13	.	CASGIANTGELFF	TGTGCCAGCGGGATAGCCAACACCGGGGAGCTGTTTTTT
TRBV6-5	TRBJ1-2	TRBD1	13	.	CASREQGAGGYTF	TGTGCCAGCAGGGAACAGGGGGCCGGTGGCTACACCTTC
TRBV30	TRBJ2-7	TRBD1	12	once	CAWKQGTYEQYF	TGTGCCTGGAAACAGGGGACCTACGAGCAGTACTTC
TRBV30	TRBJ2-4	TRBD2	18	few	CAWSVLAGGPGAKNIQYF	TGTGCCTGGAGTGTACTAGCGGGAGGGCCGGGAGCCAAAAACATTCAGTACTTC
TRBV4-1	TRBJ1-1	.	14	.	CASSQEFPETEAFF	TGCGCCAGCAGCCAAGAGTTCCCGGAGACTGAAGCTTTCTTT
TRBV4-2	TRBJ2-2	.	11	.	CASSQAGELFF	TGTGCCAGCAGCCAAGCCGGGGAGCTGTTTTTT
TRBV6-5	TRBJ2-2	.	11	once	CATEGSGELFF	TGTGCCACCGAGGGCTCCGGGGAGCTGTTTTTT
TRBV19	TRBJ1-3	TRBD1	16	.	CASSLGTGTSGNTIYF	TGTGCCAGTAGTTTGGGGACAGGGACCTCTGGAAACACCATATATTTT
TRBV5-1	TRBJ2-7	.	16	once	CASRMSRGTSDVEQYF	TGCGCCAGCAGGATGAGCCGTGGGACATCTGACGTCGAGCAGTACTTC
TRBV2	TRBJ2-5	TRBD2	19	.	CASSESRLAGGPFQETQYF	TGTGCCAGCAGTGAGTCTAGGCTAGCGGGGGGGCCCTTCCAAGAGACCCAGTACTTC
TRBV28	TRBJ1-2	TRBD1	13	few	CASGQGASYGYTF	TGTGCCAGCGGACAGGGGGCCTCCTATGGCTACACCTTC
TRBV27	TRBJ2-5	TRBD2	12	.	CATRGGKETQYF	TGTGCCACCCGGGGGGGCAAAGAGACCCAGTACTTC
TRBV19	TRBJ2-5	.	12	.	CASSIREETQYF	TGTGCCAGTAGTATAAGGGAAGAGACCCAGTACTTC
TRBV9	TRBJ2-1	TRBD2	15	once	CASSVESGAYNEQFF	TGTGCCAGCAGCGTAGAAAGCGGGGCTTACAATGAGCAGTTCTTC
TRBV7-6	TRBJ1-1	TRBD1	16	.	CASSLGGGTGDTEAFF	TGTGCCAGCAGCTTAGGGGGGGGGACAGGGGACACTGAAGCTTTCTTT
TRBV9	TRBJ2-3	.	15	.	CASSVGGSESDTQYF	TGTGCCAGCAGCGTAGGGGGATCGGAATCAGATACGCAGTATTTT
TRBV7-6	TRBJ2-7	TRBD2	15	.	CASSPGERGSYEQYF	TGTGCCAGCAGCCCCGGGGAGCGGGGGTCCTACGAGCAGTACTTC
TRBV2	TRBJ2-1	TRBD2	17	.	CASRTLGLAGGHNEQFF	TGTGCCAGCAGAACCCTTGGACTAGCGGGAGGACACAATGAGCAGTTCTTC
TRBV27	TRBJ1-2	.	15	.	CASSLNPPGSYGYTF	TGTGCCAGCAGTTTAAACCCGCCAGGGTCCTATGGCTACACCTTC
TRBV11-2	TRBJ2-7	.	14	.	CASSLPHIYYEQYF	TGTGCCAGCAGCTTACCCCACATTTACTACGAGCAGTACTTC
TRBV11-2	TRBJ2-2	TRBD2	19	.	CASSPTTLTSGAHTGELFF	TGTGCCAGCAGCCCTACAACACTCACTAGCGGGGCCCACACCGGGGAGCTGTTTTTT
TRBV5-8	TRBJ1-5	.	13	.	CASSAQADQPQHF	TGTGCCAGCAGCGCCCAGGCTGATCAGCCCCAGCATTTT
TRBV6-6	TRBJ2-7	.	13	.	CASSYGGVYEQYF	TGTGCCAGCAGTTACGGGGGCGTCTACGAGCAGTACTTC
TRBV2	TRBJ2-3	.	13	.	CASRGQDTDTQYF	TGTGCCAGCAGAGGGCAGGACACAGATACGCAGTATTTT
TRBV5-1	TRBJ2-7	.	15	.	CASSLTVGQSYEQYF	TGCGCCAGCAGCCTAACTGTCGGGCAATCCTACGAGCAGTACTTC
TRBV7-9	TRBJ1-6	TRBD1	15	few	CASSLDRTGVSPLHF	TGTGCCAGCAGCTTAGACAGGACAGGAGTGTCACCCCTCCACTTT
TRBV29-1	TRBJ2-5	TRBD1	12	.	CSVRTGMETQYF	TGCAGCGTGCGGACAGGGATGGAGACCCAGTACTTC
TRBV5-1	TRBJ1-6	.	16	.	CASSDGGVNSFSPLHF	TGCGCCAGCAGCGACGGGGGGGTCAATTCATTTTCACCCCTCCACTTT